This T cell receptor beta chain was sequenced in a study of blood T cells in healthy people across ages. This clonotype occurred many times. The antigen is not known. Peripheral blood from each donor was collected in a volume of 8 to 10 milliliters. A minimum of 7 million PBMCs was isolated per sample. The germline V gene has CDR1 SEHNR and CDR2 FQNEAQ (reference sequence). V shed 3 bases and J shed 9 bases, with 9 bases lying between them. The CDR3 extends over 12 amino acids. Next came a second PCR, run for about 7 to 12 cycles, which used a sample-barcoded 5' primer along with a J-beta primer mix. Each of the samples gave a minimum of 2.5 million paired-end reads that contained CDR3. TCRdb reprocessed the 5' RACE reads with MiXCR, giving one entry per CDR3 protein. The repertoire holds about 1,500,000 distinct CDR3 sequences, with under 30% as singletons. The study, taken as a whole, reports: Age brought a roughly linear fall in TCR beta diversity measured per million T cells.

Source material: blood. The TCR was taken from a young woman in good health. V usage is TRBV7-9 and J usage is TRBJ2-4, with a possible D match to TRBD2 (6 bases). CDR3 sequence reads: CASSLEGSIQYF. The CDR3 DNA reads as TGTGCCAGCAGCTTGGAGGGGAGCATTCAGTACTTC.